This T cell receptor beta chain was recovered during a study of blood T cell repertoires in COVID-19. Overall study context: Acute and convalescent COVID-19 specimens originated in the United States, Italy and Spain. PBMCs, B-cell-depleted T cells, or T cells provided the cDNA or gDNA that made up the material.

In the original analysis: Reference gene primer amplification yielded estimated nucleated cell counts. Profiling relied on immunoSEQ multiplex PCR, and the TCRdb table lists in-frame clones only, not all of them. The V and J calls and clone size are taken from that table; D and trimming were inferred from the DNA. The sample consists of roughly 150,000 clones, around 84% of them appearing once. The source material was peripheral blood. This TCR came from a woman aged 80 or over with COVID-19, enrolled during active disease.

As DNA, the CDR3 is TGCAGTGCTAGTGGGGGCGGCACAGATACGCAGTATTTT. Translation gives CSASGGGTDTQYF. The chain carries TRBV20-1 and TRBJ2-3; D may be TRBD1 (6 bases). V lost 3 bases to trimming and J lost 1 base, with 8 bases between them. Germline V gene data show CDR1 as DFQATT and CDR2 as SNEGSKA (reference sequence). The CDR3 sequence is 13 residues long.